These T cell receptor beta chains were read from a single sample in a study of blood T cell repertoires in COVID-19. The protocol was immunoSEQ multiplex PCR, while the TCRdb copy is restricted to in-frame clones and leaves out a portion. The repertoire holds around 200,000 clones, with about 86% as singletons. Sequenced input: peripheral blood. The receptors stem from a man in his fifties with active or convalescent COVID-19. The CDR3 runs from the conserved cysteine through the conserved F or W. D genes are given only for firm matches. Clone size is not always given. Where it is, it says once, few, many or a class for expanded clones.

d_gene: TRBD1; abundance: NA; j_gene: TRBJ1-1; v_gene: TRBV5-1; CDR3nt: TGCGCCAGCAGCGTTAAACAGGGGGCTTGGACTGAAGCTTTCTTT; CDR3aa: CASSVKQGAWTEAFF
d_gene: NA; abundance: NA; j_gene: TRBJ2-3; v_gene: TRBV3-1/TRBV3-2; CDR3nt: TGTGCCAGCAGCCAAGATCTCGGGGTAAGCACAGATACGCAGTATTTT; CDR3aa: CASSQDLGVSTDTQYF
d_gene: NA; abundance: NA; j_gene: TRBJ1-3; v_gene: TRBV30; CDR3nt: TGTGCCTGGGGTGGAGCTGGAAACACCATATATTTT; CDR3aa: CAWGGAGNTIYF
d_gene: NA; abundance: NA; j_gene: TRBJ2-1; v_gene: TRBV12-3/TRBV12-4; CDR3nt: TGTGCCAGCAGTCCTCGGACAGACAATGAGCAGTTCTTC; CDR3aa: CASSPRTDNEQFF
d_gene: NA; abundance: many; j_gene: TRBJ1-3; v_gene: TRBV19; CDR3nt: TGTGCCAGCGATTCGGGGAGCTCTGGAAACACCATATATTTT; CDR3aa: CASDSGSSGNTIYF
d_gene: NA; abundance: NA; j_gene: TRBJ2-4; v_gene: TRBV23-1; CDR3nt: TGCGCCAGCAGTCCATTGGGGGCTCCGGACATTCAGTACTTC; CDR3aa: CASSPLGAPDIQYF
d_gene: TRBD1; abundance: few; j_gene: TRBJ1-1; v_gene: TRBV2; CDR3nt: TGTGCCAGCAGGAGGGGGCTTAGAGACACTGAAGCTTTCTTT; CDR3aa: CASRRGLRDTEAFF
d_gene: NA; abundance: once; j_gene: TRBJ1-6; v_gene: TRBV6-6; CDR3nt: TGTGCCAGCAGTTTAAAGGCAGGGGACTCACCCCTCCACTTT; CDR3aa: CASSLKAGDSPLHF
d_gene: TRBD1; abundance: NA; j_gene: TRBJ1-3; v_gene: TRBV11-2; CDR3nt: TGTGCCAGCAGCCTTAGGACAGGGACTGGAAACACCATATATTTT; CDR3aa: CASSLRTGTGNTIYF
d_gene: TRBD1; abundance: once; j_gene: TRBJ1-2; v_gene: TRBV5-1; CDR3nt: TGCGCCAGCAGCCCGTTGACAGGGCGGGGGGCTAACTATGGCTACACCTTC; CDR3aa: CASSPLTGRGANYGYTF
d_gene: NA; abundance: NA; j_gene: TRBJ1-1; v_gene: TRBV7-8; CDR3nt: TGTGCCAGCAGCTTCTCCCTTACGGGGGTGAACACTGAAGCTTTCTTT; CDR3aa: CASSFSLTGVNTEAFF
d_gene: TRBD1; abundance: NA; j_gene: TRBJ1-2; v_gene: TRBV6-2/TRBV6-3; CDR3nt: TGTGCCAGCAGTCCCCCCGGGACAGGCCCCAACTATGGCTACACCTTC; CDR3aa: CASSPPGTGPNYGYTF
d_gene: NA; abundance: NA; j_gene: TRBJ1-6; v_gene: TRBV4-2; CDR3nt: TGTGCCAGCAGCCAGCAGGGATATCCCCTCCACTTT; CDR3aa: CASSQQGYPLHF
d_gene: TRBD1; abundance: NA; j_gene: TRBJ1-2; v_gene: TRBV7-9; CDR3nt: TGTGCCAGCAGCTTACAGGGGACAGTCCCTAACTATGGCTACACCTTC; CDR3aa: CASSLQGTVPNYGYTF
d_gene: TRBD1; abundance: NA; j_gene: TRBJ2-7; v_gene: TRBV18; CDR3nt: TGTGCCAGCTCACGAACGGGACAGGACACCTACGAGCAGTACTTC; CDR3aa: CASSRTGQDTYEQYF
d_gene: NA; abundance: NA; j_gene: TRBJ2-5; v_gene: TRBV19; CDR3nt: TGTGCCAGTAGTATAGGCCGGGTCGGGGAGACCCAGTACTTC; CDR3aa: CASSIGRVGETQYF
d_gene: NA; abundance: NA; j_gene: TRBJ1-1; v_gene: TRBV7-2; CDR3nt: TGTGCCAGCAGCTCCGGGTCTCGCACTGAAGCTTTCTTT; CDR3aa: CASSSGSRTEAFF
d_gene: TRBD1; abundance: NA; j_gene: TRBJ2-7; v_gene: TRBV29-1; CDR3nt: TGCAGCGTGGGAGAGACAGGGGGTAGCGAGCAGTACTTC; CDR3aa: CSVGETGGSEQYF
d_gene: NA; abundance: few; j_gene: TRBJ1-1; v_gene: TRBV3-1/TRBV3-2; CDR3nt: TGTGCCAGCAGCCACGATACCGGGGGAGAGAACACTGAAGCTTTCTTT; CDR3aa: CASSHDTGGENTEAFF
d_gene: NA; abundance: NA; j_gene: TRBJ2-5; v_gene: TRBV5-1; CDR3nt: TGCGCCAGCAGGGTTATGGAGGAGACCCAGTACTTC; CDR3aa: CASRVMEETQYF
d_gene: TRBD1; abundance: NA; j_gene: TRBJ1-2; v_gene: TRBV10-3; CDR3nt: TGTGCCATCAGGAGGGACAGTGAAGGATATGGCTACACCTTC; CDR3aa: CAIRRDSEGYGYTF
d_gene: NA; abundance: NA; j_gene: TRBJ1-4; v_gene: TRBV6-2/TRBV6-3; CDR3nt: TGTGCCAGCAGTTACTCGTGGGCTGAAAAACTGTTTTTT; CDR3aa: CASSYSWAEKLFF
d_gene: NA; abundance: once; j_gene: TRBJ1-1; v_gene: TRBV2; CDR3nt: TGTGCCAGCAGTGCGGCCCAGGACACTGAAGCTTTCTTT; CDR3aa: CASSAAQDTEAFF
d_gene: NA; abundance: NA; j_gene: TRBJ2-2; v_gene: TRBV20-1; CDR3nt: TGCAGTGCTAGACAGGAGGAGTGGCTGTTTTTT; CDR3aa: CSARQEEWLFF
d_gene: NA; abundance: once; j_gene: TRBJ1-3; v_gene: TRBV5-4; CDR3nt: TGTGCCAGCAGCTTGGCAGGGCCCGGAAACACCATATATTTT; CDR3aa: CASSLAGPGNTIYF
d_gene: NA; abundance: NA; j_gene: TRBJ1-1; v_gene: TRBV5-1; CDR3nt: TGCGCCAGCAGCTTGGGAGCAAACACTGAAGCTTTCTTT; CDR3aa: CASSLGANTEAFF
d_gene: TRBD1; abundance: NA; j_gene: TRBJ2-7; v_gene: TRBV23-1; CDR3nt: TGCGCCAGCAGCCCACAGGGGATGAGATACGAGCAGTACTTC; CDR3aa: CASSPQGMRYEQYF
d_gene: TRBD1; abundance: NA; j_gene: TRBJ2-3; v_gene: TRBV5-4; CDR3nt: TGTGCCAGCAGCTCGACAGGGGGGACAGATACGCAGTATTTT; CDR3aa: CASSSTGGTDTQYF
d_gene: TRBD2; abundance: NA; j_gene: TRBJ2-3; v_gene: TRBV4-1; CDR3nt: TGCGCCAGCAGCCAATTTCCGGGGGGGGCTAGCACAGATACGCAGTATTTT; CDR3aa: CASSQFPGGASTDTQYF
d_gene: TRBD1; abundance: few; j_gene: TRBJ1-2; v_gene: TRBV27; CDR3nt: TGTGCCAGCAGTATCCTACAGGGGACGGATGGCTACACCTTC; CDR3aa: CASSILQGTDGYTF
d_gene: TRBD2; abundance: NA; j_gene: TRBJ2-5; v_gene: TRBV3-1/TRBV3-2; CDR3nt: TGTGCCAGCAGCCAAGGAGCGGGGGGTTGGGAGACCCAGTACTTC; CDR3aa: CASSQGAGGWETQYF
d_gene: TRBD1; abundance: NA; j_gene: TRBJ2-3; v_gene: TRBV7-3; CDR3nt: TGTGCCAGCAGCTCCGGGACAGGCACAGATACGCAGTATTTT; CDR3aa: CASSSGTGTDTQYF
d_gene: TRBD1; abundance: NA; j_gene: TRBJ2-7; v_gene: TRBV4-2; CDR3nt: TGTGCCAGCAGCCGGGGGACAGGGGGATACGAGCAGTACTTC; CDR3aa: CASSRGTGGYEQYF
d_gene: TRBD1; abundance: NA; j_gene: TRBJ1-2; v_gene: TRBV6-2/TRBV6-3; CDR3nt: TGTGCCAGCAGTCTCCCCGGACAGGGCTCTGGCTACACCTTC; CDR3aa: CASSLPGQGSGYTF